This T cell receptor (beta chain) was retrieved from a study of CD8 T cells in Susac syndrome. When the RNA was reverse transcribed, random hexamers were used with an input of about 0.5 to 1 ug. Across 54 Vbeta and 13 Jbeta, immunoSEQ multiplex PCR amplified TCR beta CDR3. TCRdb analysed the immunoSEQ multiplex PCR reads with MiXCR anew, one entry per CDR3 protein. The sample shows about 180,000 distinct CDR3 sequences, 95% to 97% of them seen only once. CD8+ and CD4+ T cells circulating in blood were sequenced for TCR beta. TEMRA cells were FACS-enriched, with CD8+ and CD4+ T cells isolated negatively. V lost 5 bases, J lost 2 bases, and 11 bases lay in between. Germline V gene lookup returns CDR1 SGHTA and CDR2 FQGNSA. The CDR3 length is 14 residues. General study points: CD4+ T cell repertoires in Susac syndrome exhibited no evidence of clonal expansion.

To note about this clonotype: Antigen unknown.

The clonotype originates from a human donor with Susac syndrome. Sequencing was carried out using CD4+ T cells from PBMCs. The chain couples TRBV7-2 to TRBJ2-3, with a weak D call TRBD2 (5 bases). The CDR3 coding sequence is TGTGCCAGCAGCCCCGGTAGCGTCACAGATACGCAGTATTTT. As protein: CASSPGSVTDTQYF.